The clone carrying this TCR beta chain was recorded a few times. The data were obtained in a study of patients and donors after allogeneic stem cell transplantation. TCRdb reanalysed the RT-PCR reads using MiXCR and keeps one entry per CDR3 protein. The sample contains about 410,000 distinct CDR3 sequences, around 16% of which appear only once. V dropped 5 bases and J dropped 0; count of bases not matched to a gene: 9. The CDR3 totals 17 residues. In germline, CDR1 is SGHTA, CDR2 FQGNSA. The chain recombines TRBV7-2 with TRBJ1-5; TRBD1 matches at 8 bases. Source material: blood, either unsorted or a sorted T cell fraction (not recorded which). The receptor comes from a human donor who was either an allogeneic HSCT recipient or a stem cell or donor lymphocyte infusion donor (not recorded which). It is not recorded whose cells these are; they may come from a transplant donor. The CDR3 protein is CASSRDRRLDSNQPQHF. The CDR3 DNA reads as TGTGCCAGCAGCCGGGACAGGAGATTGGATAGCAATCAGCCCCAGCATTTT.